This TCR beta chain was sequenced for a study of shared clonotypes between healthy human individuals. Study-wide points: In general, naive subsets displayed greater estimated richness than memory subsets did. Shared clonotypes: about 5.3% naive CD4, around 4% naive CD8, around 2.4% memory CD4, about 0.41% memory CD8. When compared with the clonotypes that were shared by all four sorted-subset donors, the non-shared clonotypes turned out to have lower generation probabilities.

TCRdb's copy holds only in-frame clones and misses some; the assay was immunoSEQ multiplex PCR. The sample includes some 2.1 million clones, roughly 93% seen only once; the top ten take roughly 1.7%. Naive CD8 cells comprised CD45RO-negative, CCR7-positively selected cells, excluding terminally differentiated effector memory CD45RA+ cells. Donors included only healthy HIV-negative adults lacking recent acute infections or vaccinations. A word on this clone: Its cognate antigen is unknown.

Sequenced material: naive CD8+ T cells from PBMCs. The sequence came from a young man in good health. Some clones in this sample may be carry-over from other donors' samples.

DNA of the CDR3: TGTGCCAGCAGCCCCCCCGGACTAGCGGGACAAGAGACCCAGTACTTC. Translated: CASSPPGLAGQETQYF. The rearrangement joins TRBV5-4 to TRBJ2-5; 12 positions agree with TRBD2. V dropped 4 bases and J dropped 2; count of bases not matched to a gene: 6. The germline gives CDR1 SGHNT, CDR2 YYREEE (reference sequence). There are 16 residues in the CDR3.